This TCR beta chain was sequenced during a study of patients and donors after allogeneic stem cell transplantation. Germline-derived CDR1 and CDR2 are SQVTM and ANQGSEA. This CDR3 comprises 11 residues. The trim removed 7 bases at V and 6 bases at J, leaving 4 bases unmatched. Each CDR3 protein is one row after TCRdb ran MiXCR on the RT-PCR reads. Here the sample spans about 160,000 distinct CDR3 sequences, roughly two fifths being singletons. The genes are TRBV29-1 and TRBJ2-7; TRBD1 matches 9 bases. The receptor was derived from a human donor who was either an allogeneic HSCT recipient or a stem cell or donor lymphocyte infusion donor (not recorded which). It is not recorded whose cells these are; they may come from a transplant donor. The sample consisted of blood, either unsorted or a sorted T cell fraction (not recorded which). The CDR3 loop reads CSAGTGSEQYF. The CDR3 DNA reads TGCAGCGCTGGGACAGGGAGCGAGCAGTACTTC.